The clone carrying this T cell receptor (beta chain) showed up many times. The sample comes from a study of breast tumors, draining lymph nodes, adjacent tissues. The lymph nodes were axillary draining lymph nodes from breast cancer patients. TCRdb fed the multiplex PCR reads into MiXCR, producing one record per CDR3 protein. Of approximately 210,000 distinct CDR3 sequences detected, under 35% appear once; the ten largest clones hold 3.6%. This CDR3 region has 14 residues. Trimming pared 4 bases from V and 1 base from J, leaving 11 bases between. From germline, CDR1 is SQVTM and CDR2 ANQGSEA. Sequencing used axillary lymph node tissue. The chain links TRBV29-1 to TRBJ2-1, with D perhaps given as TRBD1 or TRBD2 (5 bases each). The TCR sequence derives from a female donor with breast cancer. Some clones in this sample may be carry-over from other donors' samples. As DNA, the CDR3 is TGCAGCGTTGTGGGGACGTTATCCTACAATGAGCAGTTCTTC. Amino acid sequence: CSVVGTLSYNEQFF.